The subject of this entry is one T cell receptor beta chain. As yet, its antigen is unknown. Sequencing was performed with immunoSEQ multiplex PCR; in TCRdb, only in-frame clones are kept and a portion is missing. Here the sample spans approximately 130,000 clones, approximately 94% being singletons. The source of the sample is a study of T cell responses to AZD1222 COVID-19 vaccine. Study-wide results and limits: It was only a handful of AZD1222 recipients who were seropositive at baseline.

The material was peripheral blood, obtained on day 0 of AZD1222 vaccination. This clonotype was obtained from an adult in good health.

The CDR3 reads CASSPGTRYTGELFF. Here the CDR3 DNA reads TGTGCCAGCAGCCCCGGGACTAGGTACACCGGGGAGCTGTTTTTT. This chain links TRBV9 with TRBJ2-2; 8 bases line up with TRBD2. From germline, CDR1 is SGDLS and CDR2 YYNGEE. V gave up 4 bases and J gave up 3 bases; unmatched junction bases: 5. The CDR3 runs to 15 residues.